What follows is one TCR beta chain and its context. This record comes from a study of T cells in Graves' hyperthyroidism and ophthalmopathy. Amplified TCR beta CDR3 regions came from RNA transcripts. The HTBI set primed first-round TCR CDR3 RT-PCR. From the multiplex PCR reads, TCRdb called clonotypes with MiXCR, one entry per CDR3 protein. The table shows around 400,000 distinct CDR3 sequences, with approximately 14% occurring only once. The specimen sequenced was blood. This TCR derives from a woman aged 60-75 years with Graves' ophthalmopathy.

CDR3 sequence: CSARTSGISGTQYF. The CDR3 coding sequence is TGCAGTGCTCGCACTAGCGGGATATCGGGTACGCAGTATTTT. V gene TRBV20-1 combines with J gene TRBJ2-3, with TRBD2 matching over 10 bases. J gave up 8 bases and V 5 bases, and 10 bases lay outside the gene matches. This CDR3 is 14 amino acids long. Germline V CDR1 and CDR2: DFQATT, SNEGSKA (reference sequence).